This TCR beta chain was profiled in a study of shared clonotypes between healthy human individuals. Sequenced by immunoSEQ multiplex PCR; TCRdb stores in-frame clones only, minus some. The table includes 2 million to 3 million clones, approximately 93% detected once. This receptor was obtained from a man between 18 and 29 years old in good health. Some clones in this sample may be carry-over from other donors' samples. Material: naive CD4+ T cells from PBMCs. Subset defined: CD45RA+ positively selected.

The CDR3 bases are TGTGCCAGTATTGCGACTAGCGGGAGAATCGACGAGCAGTACTTC. Protein: CASIATSGRIDEQYF. The chain couples TRBV19 to TRBJ2-7; 12 positions agree with TRBD2. After removal of 7 bases from V and 5 bases from J, the junction contained 9 bases not matched to a gene. The CDR3 length is 15 residues. In germline, CDR1 is LNHDA, CDR2 SQIVND (reference sequence).